This record covers a single T cell receptor beta chain. What it binds is unknown. Here immunoSEQ multiplex PCR was the method, and the copy in TCRdb shows in-frame clones only, minus some. The table shows about 2 million clones, with approximately 94% occurring only once. This sample was taken from a study of shared clonotypes between healthy human individuals. Overall study: The study used three CD4 naive, three CD4 memory, two CD8 naive and one CD8 memory plate per donor. Findings of the study overall: In having few donors, the study represented limited genetic and exposure-history diversity.

Terminally differentiated effector memory CD45RA+ cells were excluded by CCR7 positive selection of CD45RO-negative cells. V was pared by 5 bases and J by 1 base, with 14 bases between. This CDR3 is 15 amino acids long. In germline, CDR1 is LNHNV, CDR2 YYDKDF (reference sequence). Sequenced input: naive CD8+ T cells sorted from blood. This clonotype was sampled from a young man in good health. This chain links TRBV15 with TRBJ1-1; possible D gene TRBD1, 5 bases. The DNA for the CDR3 is TGTGCCACCAGCGGGGGACGGAGTGCGAACACTGAAGCTTTCTTT. Translated: CATSGGRSANTEAFF. Drawing the rest from reference TRBV15 and TRBJ1-1, the complete variable domain is DAMVIQNPRYQVTQFGKPVTLSCSQTLNHNVMYWYQQKSSQAPKLLFHYYDKDFNNEADTPDNFQSRRPNTSFCFLDIRSPGLGDTAMYLCATSGGRSANTEAFFGQGTRLTVV.